This TCR beta chain was observed in a study of Graves' ophthalmopathy and Graves' hyperthyroidism. A diagnosis was made from clinical symptoms together with serum thyroxine, TRAb, thyroid ultrasound and orbital computed tomography. This clonotype was picked up a small number of times. Its matching antigen is unknown. General study points: Detected in blood as well were most expanded thyroid clonotypes with frequency above 0.001.

The CDR3 length is 13 residues. Germline values: CDR1 LGHDT, CDR2 YNNKEL (reference sequence). The germline V and J ends were trimmed by 6 bases and 7 bases, with 16 bases remaining between them. The study amplified TCR beta CDR3 regions using RNA transcripts. Following a first-round RT-PCR that used HTBI primers, a second-round multiplex PCR was carried out. TCRdb re-analysed the multiplex PCR reads in MiXCR, keeping a single row per CDR3 protein. The sample has a few hundred thousand distinct CDR3 sequences; roughly 16% are singletons. The sample consisted of peripheral blood. J is TRBJ2-7 and V is TRBV3-1, with unresolved D. The receptor comes from an adult man with Graves' ophthalmopathy. Here the CDR3 DNA reads TGTGCCAGCAGTTACTCTGTACTCGGGGAGCAGTACTTC. Encoded protein: CASSYSVLGEQYF.